A few counts support the clone carrying this TCR beta chain. Its antigen is currently unknown. MiXCR, applied by TCRdb to the RT-PCR reads, yields one record per CDR3 protein. The sample records around 710,000 distinct CDR3 sequences, 14% being singletons. This sample was taken from a study of response to subunit inactivated influenza vaccine. V shed 0 bases and J 4 bases; nucleotides not matched to a gene: 4. In germline, CDR1 is MNHEY, CDR2 SVGAGI. The CDR3 extends over 15 amino acids. Study-wide points: Authors suggested that a seasonal influenza vaccination recruits few new T cells each time.

V is TRBV6-5 and J is TRBJ2-7, with 9 bases lining up with TRBD1. This TCR came from a man aged 50 or older who received an inactivated influenza vaccine. The material was PBMCs from blood, obtained approximately 15 days before vaccination. The CDR3 region has the DNA TGTGCCAGCAGTTACTCACAGGGGGCTAAGTACGAGCAGTACTTC. This sequence encodes CASSYSQGAKYEQYF.